This entry lists 12 T cell receptor beta chains sequenced from one sample in a study of shared clonotypes between healthy human individuals. TCRdb's table, derived via immunoSEQ multiplex PCR, lists solely in-frame clones and lacks some. The sample consists of over a million clones, approximately 72% of them appearing once. The sequenced sample was memory CD4+ T cells sorted from blood. Documented subset: CD45RA-negative fraction. The source is a man between 18 and 35 years old in good health.

As for this clone: This same CDR3 is encoded by further DNA sequences in the sample. The V call is TRBV18, the J call TRBJ2-2; no reliable D call. The CDR3 has 14 residues. V gave up 3 bases and J gave up 2 bases, with 7 bases separating them. The germline CDR1 and CDR2 sequences are KGHSH and LQKENI. DNA for the CDR3: TGTGCCAGCTCACCCGACTCCAACACCGGGGAGCTGTTTTTT. This encodes CASSPDSNTGELFF.

The chain combines TRBV5-1 with TRBJ2-3; unclear D gene. Germline values: CDR1 SGHRS, CDR2 YFSETQ. The V and J ends lost 0 bases and 4 bases respectively, with 15 bases between them. This CDR3 has 16 residues. The CDR3 reads CASSLVGSIGADTQYF. The CDR3 DNA reads as TGCGCCAGCAGCTTGGTTGGTTCGATCGGCGCAGATACGCAGTATTTT.

This clone was recorded a few times. This sample includes further DNA sequences coding for the same CDR3. The chain joins TRBV29-1 to TRBJ1-1; D is undetermined. Germline lookup yields CDR1 SQVTM and CDR2 ANQGSEA. V dropped 4 bases and J dropped 5 bases, with 11 bases sitting between them. The CDR3 length is 12 residues. The CDR3 DNA follows: TGCAGCGTTGTGGAAGGCGGAACTGAAGCTTTCTTT. The encoded protein is CSVVEGGTEAFF.

V is TRBV19 and J is TRBJ1-2; 7 bases match TRBD1. With V trimmed by 8 bases and J by 0 bases, 12 bases remained unmatched. The CDR3 is 16 residues long. Germline V lookup: CDR1 LNHDA, CDR2 SQIVND (reference sequence). CDR3 sequence reads: CASSPTGRSANYGYTF. DNA for the CDR3: TGTGCCAGTTCGCCGACAGGGAGGTCGGCTAACTATGGCTACACCTTC.

The chain employs TRBV27 and TRBJ2-7; 8 nucleotides line up with TRBD2. Germline V CDR1 and CDR2: MNHEY, SMNVEV (reference sequence). This CDR3 region has 16 residues. Trimming at V came to 5 bases and at J to 2 bases, leaving 11 bases not matched to a gene. The CDR3 sequence: CASSPMAGGKAYEQYF. CDR3 nucleotides: TGTGCCAGCAGTCCAATGGCGGGAGGCAAGGCCTACGAGCAGTACTTC.

The V call is TRBV5-1, the J call TRBJ1-6; 7 positions match TRBD1. The germline gives CDR1 SGHRS, CDR2 YFSETQ. Trimming at V came to 3 bases and at J to 6 bases, leaving 6 bases not matched to a gene. The CDR3 has 15 amino acids. The CDR3 bases are TGCGCCAGCAGCTCGTCGGGACAGTCTAATTCACCCCTCCACTTT. Its translation is CASSSSGQSNSPLHF.

This clone occurred once. The chain recombines TRBV25-1 with TRBJ2-7, with TRBD2 as a possible D gene (6 bases). Germline CDR1 is MGHDK and CDR2 is SYGVNS. The CDR3 has 14 amino acids. V lost 3 bases and J 6 bases, leaving 15 bases between the germline ends. DNA of the CDR3: TGTGCCAGCAGTGAGTGGGGGGTGTGGGGCGAGCAGTACTTC. Encoded protein: CASSEWGVWGEQYF.

The gene calls are TRBV11-1 and TRBJ2-1, with D perhaps TRBD2 (6 bases). The CDR3 contains 15 residues. The germline V gene has CDR1 SGHAT and CDR2 FQDESV (reference sequence). Trimming took off 1 base at V and 1 base at J, with 8 bases between the two ends. The CDR3 sequence is CASSLGRGSYNEQFF. The CDR3 region has the DNA TGTGCCAGCAGCTTAGGGCGGGGATCCTACAATGAGCAGTTCTTC. The variable domain in full, completed from reference TRBV11-1 and TRBJ2-1, reads EAEVAQSPRYKITEKSQAVAFWCDPISGHATLYWYRQILGQGPELLVQFQDESVVDDSQLPKDRFSAERLKGVDSTLKIQPAELGDSAMYLCASSLGRGSYNEQFFGPGTRLTVL.

The J gene is TRBJ1-1, the V gene TRBV7-9; perhaps TRBD1 as D (6 bases). The germline V gene has CDR1 SEHNR and CDR2 FQNEAQ (reference sequence). CDR3 length equals 14 residues. The V end lost 3 bases, the J end lost 1 base, and 9 bases lay between the germline ends. The CDR3 protein is CASSFGQTNTEAFF. In nucleotides, the CDR3 is TGTGCCAGCAGCTTTGGACAGACGAACACTGAAGCTTTCTTT.

The J gene is TRBJ2-5, the V gene TRBV10-2; no firm D call. The last part of the DNA fits TRBJ2-7 better; the J call may be wrong. The germline V gene has CDR1 WSHSY and CDR2 SAAADI. This CDR3 is 11 amino acids long. The CDR3 reads CASRADREQYF. The CDR3 DNA reads TGCGCCAGCAGAGCAGACCGCGAGCAGTACTTC.

There are a few counts of this clone. The chain couples TRBV27 to TRBJ2-2; D might be TRBD1 (5 bases). Germline V gene sequence: CDR1 MNHEY, CDR2 SMNVEV (reference sequence). V dropped 1 base and J dropped 6 bases, with 6 bases sitting between them. CDR3 length: 13 amino acids. In nucleotides, the CDR3 is TGTGCCAGCAGTTTATTCAGGGCCGGGGAGCTGTTTTTT. Translated, it gives CASSLFRAGELFF.

In its sample, this clone was seen a few times. The chain carries TRBV9 and TRBJ1-3; no reliable D call. Germline CDR1 is SGDLS and CDR2 is YYNGEE. Trimming left V 0 bases short and J 0 bases short, with 7 bases between. The CDR3 loop spans 15 amino acids. In DNA form, the CDR3 reads TGTGCCAGCAGCGTAGGTTGGGACTCTGGAAACACCATATATTTT. Residues: CASSVGWDSGNTIYF.